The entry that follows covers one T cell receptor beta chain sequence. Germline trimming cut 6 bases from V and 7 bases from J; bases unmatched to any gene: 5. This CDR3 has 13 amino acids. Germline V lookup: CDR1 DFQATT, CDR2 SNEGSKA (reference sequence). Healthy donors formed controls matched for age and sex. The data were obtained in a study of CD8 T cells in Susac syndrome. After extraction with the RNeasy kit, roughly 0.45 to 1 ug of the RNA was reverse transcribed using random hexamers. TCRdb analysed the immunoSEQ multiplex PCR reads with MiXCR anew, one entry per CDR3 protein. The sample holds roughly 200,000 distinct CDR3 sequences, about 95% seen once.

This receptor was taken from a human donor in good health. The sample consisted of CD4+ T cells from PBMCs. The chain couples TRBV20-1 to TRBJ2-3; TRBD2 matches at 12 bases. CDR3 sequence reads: CSAGLAGPHTQYF. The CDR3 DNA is TGCAGTGCCGGACTAGCGGGACCCCATACGCAGTATTTT.